Following are 28 T cell receptor beta chains from one sample sequenced in a study of blood T cell repertoires in COVID-19. Measured with immunoSEQ multiplex PCR; TCRdb has only the in-frame clones, and not every one. The profile shows 200,000 to 250,000 clones, approximately 86% of them singletons. Sequenced: peripheral blood. The receptor source for this set is a woman older than 75 with active or convalescent COVID-19.

The chain recombines TRBV6-5 with TRBJ2-2; TRBD1 might be the D (5 bases). The CDR3 runs 14 residues. V lost 9 bases and J 0 bases, leaving 11 bases between the germline ends. CDR1 is MNHEY and CDR2 is SVGAGI in the germline V gene. The CDR3 loop reads CASAGRPNTGELFF. For the CDR3, the DNA is TGTGCCAGTGCAGGGCGTCCGAACACCGGGGAGCTGTTTTTT.

This chain uses TRBV28 with TRBJ2-1; the D gene is possibly TRBD1 (7 bases). Deletions cut 4 bases from V and 6 bases from J, with 19 bases between. Germline CDR1 and CDR2: MDHEN and SYDVKM. This CDR3 is built from 16 residues. Written as DNA, the CDR3 is TGTGCCAGCAGTTCTTCCGCAGGGGGAGGTGGCAATGAGCAGTTCTTC. It translates to CASSSSAGGGGNEQFF.

This clone was found once. This rearrangement joins TRBV30 to TRBJ2-5; the D is unclear. This CDR3 is 10 amino acids long. The V gene's germline CDR1 is GTSNPN and CDR2 SVGIG (reference sequence). Deletions cut 1 base from V and 5 bases from J, with 2 bases between. The CDR3 nucleotides read TGTGCCTGGAGTGCGGAGACCCAGTACTTC. This encodes CAWSAETQYF.

The J gene is TRBJ2-2, the V gene TRBV27; TRBD1 agrees at 7 bases. The germline V gene encodes CDR1 MNHEY and CDR2 SMNVEV (reference sequence). The CDR3 consists of 14 residues. The junction had 4 bases not matched to a gene; V was cut back by 7 bases and J by 2 bases. The chain's CDR3 is CASKGAPNTGELFF. The CDR3 DNA reads TGTGCCAGCAAGGGGGCACCCAACACCGGGGAGCTGTTTTTT.

Only one count was recorded for this clone. The chain employs TRBV20-1 and TRBJ1-2; perhaps TRBD1 as D (5 bases). Trimming removed 6 bases from V and 5 bases from J, with 10 bases in between. From germline, CDR1 is DFQATT and CDR2 SNEGSKA (reference sequence). CDR3 length equals 11 residues. Here the CDR3 DNA reads TGCAGTGCGACAGTGGGATATGGCTACACCTTC. Its protein is CSATVGYGYTF.

J is TRBJ2-3 and V is TRBV18; TRBD2 agrees at 9 bases. The junction had 9 bases not matched to a gene; V was cut back by 2 bases and J by 6 bases. The CDR3 is 16 residues long. Germline CDR1 reads KGHSH; CDR2 reads LQKENI. The CDR3 spells CASSPKIAGDGDTQYF. The CDR3 DNA is TGTGCCAGCTCACCAAAAATAGCGGGAGACGGGGATACGCAGTATTTT.

This clone was observed a handful of times. The chain recombines TRBV28 with TRBJ1-4; 10 nucleotides align to TRBD1. The CDR3 is 14 amino acids. CDR1 MDHEN and CDR2 SYDVKM come from the germline V gene. The V gene end was trimmed by 4 bases and the J gene end by 10 bases; junction bases not matched to a gene: 6. The CDR3 nucleotides are TGTGCCAGCAGTTGGACAGGGGGGAACCTAAAACTGTTTTTT. Translated, it gives CASSWTGGNLKLFF. The variable domain in full, completed from reference TRBV28 and TRBJ1-4, reads DVKVTQSSRYLVKRTGEKVFLECVQDMDHENMFWYRQDPGLGLRLIYFSYDVKMKEKGDIPEGYSVSREKKERFSLILESASTNQTSMYLCASSWTGGNLKLFFGSGTQLSVL.

The CDR3 DNA reads as TGTGCCACCAGTGAGTATGACCGGGGGCCCCAGCATTTT. Translated, it gives CATSEYDRGPQHF. J is TRBJ1-5 and V is TRBV24-1; unclear D gene. Trimming removed 4 bases at V and 9 bases at J, with 12 bases between. The CDR3 is 13 residues long. Germline V gene data show CDR1 as KGHDR and CDR2 as SFDVKD.

The chain links TRBV18 to TRBJ1-3; 8 bases align to TRBD1. This CDR3 contains 17 residues. The germline gives CDR1 KGHSH, CDR2 LQKENI. The V and J ends lost 0 bases and 3 bases, in that order; junction bases with no gene match: 7. CDR3 sequence reads: CASSPPPRGLFGNTIYF. In nucleotides, the CDR3 is TGTGCCAGCTCACCACCCCCCAGGGGGCTATTTGGAAACACCATATATTTT.

The chain couples TRBV29-1 to TRBJ2-3; 7 bases map to TRBD1. The junction had 10 bases not matched to a gene; V was cut back by 8 bases and J by 2 bases. The CDR3 has 14 amino acids. Germline assignment: CDR1 SQVTM and CDR2 ANQGSEA. CDR3 loop: CSTLDRTDTDTQYF. CDR3 in DNA: TGCAGCACCTTGGACAGGACCGACACAGATACGCAGTATTTT.

V is TRBV3-1 (or the pseudogene TRBV3-2) and J is TRBJ2-5; D gene uncertain. Germline V gene sequence: CDR1 LGHDT, CDR2 YNNKEL (reference sequence). Trimming cost V 0 bases and J 8 bases, with 10 bases left between them. This CDR3 contains 13 residues. The CDR3 sequence: CASSQERSLTQYF. The DNA for the CDR3 is TGTGCCAGCAGCCAAGAGAGGTCTCTAACCCAGTACTTC.

The genes are TRBV25-1 and TRBJ2-7; 11 nucleotides align to TRBD2. The junction had 1 base not matched to a gene; V was cut back by 8 bases and J by 4 bases. The CDR3 is 12 amino acids. Germline CDR1 MGHDK, CDR2 SYGVNS. The CDR3 spells CASSSGRYEQYF. CDR3 DNA: TGTGCCAGCTCTAGCGGGAGGTACGAGCAGTACTTC.

The V call is TRBV11-2, the J call TRBJ2-1, with D possibly being TRBD2 (6 bases). Germline V lookup: CDR1 SGHAT, CDR2 FQNNGV. The V end was cut by 5 bases, the J end by 4 bases, with 12 bases between. The length of the CDR3 is 14 residues. CDR3 sequence (DNA): TGTGCCAGCAGCCGCCTAGCGCCGTACAATGAGCAGTTCTTC. Amino acids: CASSRLAPYNEQFF.

The rearrangement uses TRBV6-6 and TRBJ2-3; possible D gene TRBD1, 6 bases. The V and J ends lost 6 bases and 6 bases respectively, with 10 bases between them. Germline values: CDR1 MNHNY, CDR2 SVGAGI (reference sequence). The CDR3 is 12 residues long. DNA for the CDR3: TGTGCCAGCAGAAAGGGGGTCGATACGCAGTATTTT. This gives the protein CASRKGVDTQYF.

CDR3 in amino acids: CASTLQGLVNTEAFF. Written as DNA, the CDR3 is TGTGCCAGCACCCTCCAGGGTTTGGTGAACACTGAAGCTTTCTTT. The gene calls are TRBV6-5 and TRBJ1-1; perhaps TRBD1 as D (5 bases). V was shortened by 7 bases and J by 0 bases, with 15 bases between the two germline ends. CDR1 and CDR2 from the germline V gene are MNHEY and SVGAGI. This CDR3 has 15 amino acids.

The V call is TRBV5-5, the J call TRBJ1-4, with D unclear. Trimming took 2 bases from V and 5 from J, leaving 16 bases between them. Germline V lookup: CDR1 SGHKS, CDR2 YYEKEE (reference sequence). The CDR3 totals 16 residues. CDR3: CASSFGPHLDNEKLFF. The CDR3 region has the DNA TGTGCCAGCAGCTTTGGGCCACATTTAGACAATGAAAAACTGTTTTTT.

This clone was observed a few times. The J gene is TRBJ1-6, the V gene TRBV27; D is possibly TRBD1 (6 bases). CDR1 is MNHEY and CDR2 is SMNVEV in the germline V gene (reference sequence). The CDR3 runs 14 residues. The V end was cut by 6 bases, the J end by 2 bases, with 8 bases between. CDR3: CASSRDTYNSPLHF. The DNA of the CDR3 is TGTGCCAGCAGCCGGGACACCTATAATTCACCCCTCCACTTT.

This clone was detected once. The chain carries TRBV10-1 and TRBJ2-7; 7 nucleotides align to TRBD2. The CDR3 has 14 amino acids. V was pared by 6 bases and J by 7 bases, with 12 bases of the junction left unmatched. Germline V lookup: CDR1 WNHNN, CDR2 SYGVQD (reference sequence). The DNA of the CDR3 is TGCGCCAGCAGCAAGGGCTCCCGAGCGGGAGAGCAGTACTTC. It translates to CASSKGSRAGEQYF.

The V and J genes are TRBV30 and TRBJ1-6, with D perhaps TRBD1 (5 bases). The CDR3 has 14 residues. Deletions cut 2 bases from V and 8 bases from J, with 13 bases between. Germline assignment: CDR1 GTSNPN and CDR2 SVGIG (reference sequence). CDR3 sequence (DNA): TGTGCCTGGAGTCCACCAGACAGTTATTCACCCCTCCACTTT. Protein product: CAWSPPDSYSPLHF. The whole variable domain, filled in from reference TRBV30 and TRBJ1-6, reads SQTIHQWPATLVQPVGSPLSLECTVEGTSNPNLYWYRQAAGRGLQLLFYSVGIGQISSEVPQNLSASRPQDRQFILSSKKLLLSDSGFYLCAWSPPDSYSPLHFGNGTRLTVT.

V gene TRBV5-1 combines with J gene TRBJ2-2; 10 nucleotides line up with TRBD1. V lost 1 base to trimming and J lost 6 bases; unmatched junction nucleotides: 3. CDR3 length: 15 amino acids. Germline V CDR1 and CDR2: SGHRS, YFSETQ. The DNA for the CDR3 is TGCGCCAGCAGCTTGCCGGGACAGGGGCCCGGGGAGCTGTTTTTT. Its translation is CASSLPGQGPGELFF.

This clone was found a few times. CDR3 protein: CASSEVGVDTQYF. The CDR3 DNA reads as TGTGCCAGCAGTGAAGTCGGGGTGGATACGCAGTATTTT. The chain combines TRBV6-1 with TRBJ2-3, with TRBD2 as a possible D gene (5 bases). Germline V gene sequence: CDR1 MNHNS, CDR2 SASEGT. V lost 1 base, J lost 6 bases, and 8 bases lay in between. This CDR3 region has 13 residues.

This chain uses TRBV11-2 with TRBJ1-1, with 8 bases matching TRBD1. The germline V gene encodes CDR1 SGHAT and CDR2 FQNNGV. CDR3 length: 14 residues. V was pared by 5 bases and J by 2 bases, with 4 bases of the junction left unmatched. The CDR3 DNA sequence: TGTGCCAGCAGCGAAGGACAGGGAAACACTGAAGCTTTCTTT. This translates into CASSEGQGNTEAFF.

The chain has TRBV6-4 and TRBJ2-7; 10 bases fit TRBD2. The CDR3 runs to 16 residues. The junction had 14 bases not matched to a gene; V was cut back by 6 bases and J by 6 bases. Looked up from germline, CDR1 is MRHNA and CDR2 is SNTAGT. The CDR3 loop is CASRFYRSGGACEQYF. The CDR3 region has the DNA TGTGCCAGCAGGTTTTATCGCAGCGGGGGGGCGTGCGAGCAGTACTTC.

The chain couples TRBV2 to TRBJ2-7; D may be TRBD1 (6 bases). V lost 7 bases, J lost 6 bases, and 16 bases lay in between. CDR1 and CDR2 from the germline V gene are SNHLY and FYNNEI. The CDR3 spans 13 residues. Written as DNA, the CDR3 is TGTGCCAGCACCCAGGGGTTCTACATCGAGCAGTACTTC. It yields the protein CASTQGFYIEQYF. Drawing the rest from reference TRBV2 and TRBJ2-7, the complete variable domain is EPEVTQTPSHQVTQMGQEVILRCVPISNHLYFYWYRQILGQKVEFLVSFYNNEISEKSEIFDDQFSVERPDGSNFTLKIRSTKLEDSAMYFCASTQGFYIEQYFGPGTRLTVT.

This chain connects TRBV9 to TRBJ2-5, with 14 nucleotides matching TRBD2. V was pared by 3 bases and J by 5 bases, with 6 bases of the junction left unmatched. Germline assignment: CDR1 SGDLS and CDR2 YYNGEE. The CDR3 runs to 16 residues. The CDR3 DNA follows: TGTGCCAGCAGCGGGCGACTAGCGGGGGGGCGGGAGACCCAGTACTTC. It specifies CASSGRLAGGRETQYF.

The rearrangement uses TRBV5-1 and TRBJ2-5; D is perhaps TRBD1 (5 bases). From germline, CDR1 is SGHRS and CDR2 YFSETQ. This CDR3 comprises 16 residues. With 0 bases removed from V and 1 base from J, the gap between germline ends came to 13 bases. Here the CDR3 reads CASSLAGSGFQETQYF. The CDR3 region has the DNA TGCGCCAGCAGCTTGGCTGGATCAGGGTTCCAAGAGACCCAGTACTTC.

Concerning this clone itself: The junction differs from germline at one of its ends, possibly a read error. V usage is TRBV7-9 and J usage is TRBJ1-2; no reliable D call. This CDR3 is 11 amino acids long. CDR1 and CDR2 (germline): SEHNR, FQNEAQ (reference sequence). The CDR3 sequence: CASSLGRALLF. The DNA for the CDR3 is TGTGCCAGCAGCTTAGGGCGGGCCCTCCTCTTC.

This clone was seen more than once but under ten times. This sequence joins TRBV6-5 and TRBJ1-2; D ambiguous. Germline CDR1 MNHEY, CDR2 SVGAGI. CDR3 size: 15 residues. Trimming took 0 bases from V and 4 from J, leaving 12 bases between them. Here the CDR3 DNA reads TGTGCCAGCAGTTACTCGATGGTAACAACCTATGGCTACACCTTC. It specifies CASSYSMVTTYGYTF.